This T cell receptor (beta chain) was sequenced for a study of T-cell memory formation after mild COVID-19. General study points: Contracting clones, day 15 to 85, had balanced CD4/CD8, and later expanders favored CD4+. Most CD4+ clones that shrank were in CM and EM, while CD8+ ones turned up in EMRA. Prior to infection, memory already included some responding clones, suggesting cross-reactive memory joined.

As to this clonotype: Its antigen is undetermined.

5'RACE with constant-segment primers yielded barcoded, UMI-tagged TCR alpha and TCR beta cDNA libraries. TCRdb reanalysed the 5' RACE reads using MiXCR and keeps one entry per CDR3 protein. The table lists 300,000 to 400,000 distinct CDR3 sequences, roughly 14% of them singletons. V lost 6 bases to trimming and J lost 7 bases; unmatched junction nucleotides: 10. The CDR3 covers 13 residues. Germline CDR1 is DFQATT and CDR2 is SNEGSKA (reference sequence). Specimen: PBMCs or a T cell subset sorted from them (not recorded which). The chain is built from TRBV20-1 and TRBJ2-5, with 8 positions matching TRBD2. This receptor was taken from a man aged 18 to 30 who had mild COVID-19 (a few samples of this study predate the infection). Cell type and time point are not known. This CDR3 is CSAYGLAEGTQYF. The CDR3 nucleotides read TGCAGTGCATACGGACTAGCAGAGGGGACCCAGTACTTC.